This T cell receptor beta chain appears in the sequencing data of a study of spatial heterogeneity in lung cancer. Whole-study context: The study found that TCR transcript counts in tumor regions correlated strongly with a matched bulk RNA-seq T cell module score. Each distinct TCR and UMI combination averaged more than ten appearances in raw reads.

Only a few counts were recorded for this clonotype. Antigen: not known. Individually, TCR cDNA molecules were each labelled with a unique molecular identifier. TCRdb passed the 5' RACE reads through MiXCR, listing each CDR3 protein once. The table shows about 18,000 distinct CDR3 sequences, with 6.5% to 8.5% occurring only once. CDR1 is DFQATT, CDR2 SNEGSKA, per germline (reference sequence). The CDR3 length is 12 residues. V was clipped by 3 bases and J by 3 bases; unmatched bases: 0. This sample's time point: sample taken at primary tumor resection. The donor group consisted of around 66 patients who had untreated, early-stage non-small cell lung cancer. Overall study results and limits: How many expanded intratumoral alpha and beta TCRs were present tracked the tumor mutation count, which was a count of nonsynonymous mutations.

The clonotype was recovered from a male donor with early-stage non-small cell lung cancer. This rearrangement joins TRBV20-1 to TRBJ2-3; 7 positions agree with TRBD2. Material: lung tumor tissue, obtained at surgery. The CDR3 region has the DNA TGCAGTGCTAGGCGGGGGACAGATACGCAGTATTTT. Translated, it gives CSARRGTDTQYF.